These 26 T cell receptor beta chains were sequenced from one sample in a study of blood T cell repertoires in COVID-19. The protocol was immunoSEQ multiplex PCR, while the TCRdb copy is restricted to in-frame clones and leaves out a portion. The sample comprises roughly 130,000 clones, 84% of which are singletons, and about 8.1% rests with the top ten. The sequencing sample was made of peripheral blood. The receptor source for this set is a man aged 25-45 years with COVID-19, enrolled during active disease.

The V call is TRBV27, the J call TRBJ2-7, with D possibly TRBD2 on 5 matching bases. CDR3 length: 14 amino acids. Germline CDR1 is MNHEY and CDR2 is SMNVEV (reference sequence). Trimming removed 5 bases from V and 1 base from J, with 12 bases in between. The DNA for the CDR3 is TGTGCCAGCAGTCCCGGACTTGTTTCCTACGAGCAGTACTTC. It is translated as CASSPGLVSYEQYF.

The chain uses TRBV28 and TRBJ2-1, with 10 bases aligning to TRBD2. The V segment lost 5 bases and the J segment 9 bases; nucleotides outside the gene matches: 7. The CDR3 length is 14 residues. In germline, CDR1 is MDHEN, CDR2 SYDVKM. CDR3 DNA sequence: TGTGCCAGCAGTAGGCTAGCGGGAGTGGGTGAGCAGTTCTTC. Amino acid sequence: CASSRLAGVGEQFF.

This clone is a singleton in its sample. The rearrangement joins TRBV6-6 to TRBJ2-1, with a tentative D call TRBD1 (5 bases). CDR1 and CDR2 from the germline V gene are MNHNY and SVGAGI (reference sequence). The germline V and J ends were trimmed by 3 bases and 0 bases, with 12 bases remaining between them. This CDR3 region has 16 residues. CDR3 loop: CASSYLGQGSYNEQFF. CDR3 nucleotides: TGTGCCAGCAGTTATTTAGGGCAGGGCTCCTACAATGAGCAGTTCTTC.

The V gene is TRBV27, the J gene TRBJ2-3; 9 nucleotides line up with TRBD2. With 7 bases clipped from V and 4 bases from J, the junction kept 12 bases outside the gene matches. Germline lookup yields CDR1 MNHEY and CDR2 SMNVEV (reference sequence). This CDR3 is 16 amino acids long. The CDR3 here is CASNPRASGKADTQYF. The DNA of the CDR3 is TGTGCCAGCAATCCAAGGGCTAGCGGGAAGGCAGATACGCAGTATTTT.

V gene TRBV2 combines with J gene TRBJ2-1, with D maybe TRBD2 (6 bases). Germline V gene data show CDR1 as SNHLY and CDR2 as FYNNEI. V was shortened by 5 bases and J by 0 bases, with 8 bases between the two germline ends. There are 14 residues in the CDR3. The CDR3 is CASSRGVSYNEQFF. The CDR3 coding sequence is TGTGCCAGCAGTCGCGGGGTCTCCTACAATGAGCAGTTCTTC.

The chain combines TRBV6-5 with TRBJ2-1; TRBD2 agrees at 7 bases. Germline V gene data show CDR1 as MNHEY and CDR2 as SVGAGI. The CDR3 runs to 16 residues. The V gene end was trimmed by 0 bases and the J gene end by 10 bases; junction bases not matched to a gene: 12. The CDR3 DNA reads as TGTGCCAGCAGTTACTCGAGGCGGGAGTTCCTTGCGGAGCAGTTCTTC. Translated: CASSYSRREFLAEQFF.

J is TRBJ2-3 and V is TRBV3-1 (or the pseudogene TRBV3-2); TRBD2 is a possible D gene (5 bases). V lost 4 bases, J lost 2 bases, and 10 bases lay in between. In germline, CDR1 is LGHDT, CDR2 YNNKEL (reference sequence). The length of the CDR3 is 14 residues. CDR3 sequence reads: CASSPRAATDTQYF. The CDR3 nucleotides are TGTGCCAGCAGCCCGCGAGCGGCCACAGATACGCAGTATTTT.

The rearrangement uses TRBV7-9 and TRBJ2-7; 7 bases align to TRBD1. From germline, CDR1 is SEHNR and CDR2 FQNEAQ (reference sequence). V lost 5 bases, J lost 2 bases, and 12 bases stayed unmatched. The CDR3 is made up of 16 amino acids. The CDR3 DNA reads TGTGCCAGCAGCATGCACAAGGGGGCTCTAACCTACGAGCAGTACTTC. This codes for CASSMHKGALTYEQYF.

The chain combines TRBV3-1 (or the pseudogene TRBV3-2) with TRBJ2-1; 8 bases agree with TRBD2. Germline V gives CDR1 LGHDT, CDR2 YNNKEL (reference sequence). V trimming: 1 base; J trimming: 7 bases; junction bases outside the gene matches: 6. The CDR3 sequence is 15 residues long. CDR3 nucleotide sequence: TGTGCCAGCAGCCAAGTAGAGCGGGAGTTAAATGAGCAGTTCTTC. This encodes CASSQVERELNEQFF.

V gene TRBV27 combines with J gene TRBJ1-1; 7 bases fit TRBD1. Per the germline V gene, CDR1 is MNHEY and CDR2 is SMNVEV (reference sequence). V gave up 6 bases and J gave up 5 bases; unmatched junction bases: 6. The CDR3 extends over 13 amino acids. CDR3 coding DNA: TGTGCCAGCAGGGCGACAGGGATAACTGAAGCTTTCTTT. The encoded protein is CASRATGITEAFF.

The rearrangement joins TRBV5-4 to TRBJ2-3; D is perhaps TRBD1 (6 bases). Trimming took 4 bases from V and 2 from J, leaving 11 bases between them. The germline gives CDR1 SGHNT, CDR2 YYREEE (reference sequence). The CDR3 contains 14 residues. CDR3 sequence: CASSDGQNTDTQYF. The CDR3 DNA follows: TGTGCCAGCAGCGACGGACAGAACACAGATACGCAGTATTTT.

This chain joins TRBV10-2 and TRBJ2-3; D gene ambiguous. This CDR3 region has 14 residues. V lost 3 bases and J lost 0, with 7 bases in between. Per germline, CDR1 WSHSY and CDR2 SAAADI. The CDR3 reads CASSDHSSTDTQYF. The CDR3 nucleotides are TGCGCCAGCAGTGATCACAGTAGCACAGATACGCAGTATTTT.

The chain carries TRBV5-1 and TRBJ2-6, with D maybe TRBD2 (6 bases). This CDR3 contains 14 residues. Germline lookup yields CDR1 SGHRS and CDR2 YFSETQ. V was cut by 4 bases and J by 6 bases, with 11 bases left in between. DNA for the CDR3: TGCGCCAGCAGCCCGGGGGAAAAGGCCAACGTCCTGACTTTC. It encodes CASSPGEKANVLTF.

J is TRBJ2-7 and V is TRBV2, with D possibly being TRBD1 (6 bases). Looked up from germline, CDR1 is SNHLY and CDR2 is FYNNEI. This CDR3 is 14 amino acids long. Trimming left V 5 bases short and J 3 bases short, with 14 bases between. The CDR3 DNA follows: TGTGCCAGCAGTCGAGGAACAGGGTTCTACGAGCAGTACTTC. Translation: CASSRGTGFYEQYF.

The sample holds one count of this clone. The chain joins TRBV5-1 to TRBJ2-3; 8 nucleotides line up with TRBD1. CDR3 length: 16 amino acids. V trimming: 4 bases; J trimming: 1 base; junction bases outside the gene matches: 8. Germline values: CDR1 SGHRS, CDR2 YFSETQ. CDR3 DNA sequence: TGCGCCAGCAGCGAAGGACAGGGAACCCGCACAGATACGCAGTATTTT. Amino acid sequence: CASSEGQGTRTDTQYF.

The chain recombines TRBV27 with TRBJ2-3; the match to TRBD1 covers 9 bases. V lost 0 bases, J lost 1 base, and 14 bases stayed unmatched. The CDR3 is made up of 20 amino acids. Germline loops: CDR1 MNHEY, CDR2 SMNVEV (reference sequence). The CDR3 DNA sequence: TGTGCCAGCAGTTTATCGACCGGGACAGGGTTAATTGGGGGCACAGATACGCAGTATTTT. Translated: CASSLSTGTGLIGGTDTQYF.

This chain links TRBV7-9 with TRBJ1-2; D perhaps matches TRBD1 (5 bases). CDR3 size: 13 residues. V was cut by 0 bases and J by 5 bases, with 7 bases left in between. Per the germline V gene, CDR1 is SEHNR and CDR2 is FQNEAQ (reference sequence). DNA for the CDR3: TGTGCCAGCAGCTTAGCGGGGGGTTATGGCTACACCTTC. It translates to CASSLAGGYGYTF.

The chain combines TRBV9 with TRBJ2-3; 7 nucleotides align to TRBD1. This CDR3 is built from 15 residues. Trimming cost V 3 bases and J 8 bases; bases outside gene matches: 12. Germline loops: CDR1 SGDLS, CDR2 YYNGEE. The CDR3 DNA reads as TGTGCCAGCAGCGCGGCCCCGACAGGGTCCGGTACGCAGTATTTT. Its protein product is CASSAAPTGSGTQYF.

The chain is built from TRBV9 and TRBJ1-5, with 10 nucleotides matching TRBD1. The germline V gene has CDR1 SGDLS and CDR2 YYNGEE. This CDR3 contains 16 residues. Germline trimming cut 3 bases from V and 3 bases from J; bases unmatched to any gene: 6. In nucleotides, the CDR3 is TGTGCCAGCAGCGACACCGGGACAGGGGCCAATCAGCCCCAGCATTTT. This gives the protein CASSDTGTGANQPQHF.

The chain uses TRBV11-1 and TRBJ2-1, with 8 nucleotides matching TRBD1. Germline CDR1 SGHAT, CDR2 FQDESV (reference sequence). The ends lost 3 bases at V and 3 bases at J; junction bases unmatched: 4. This CDR3 is built from 15 residues. The CDR3 region is CASSFGDRLYNEQFF. The CDR3, as DNA: TGTGCCAGCAGCTTTGGGGACAGGCTCTACAATGAGCAGTTCTTC.

The chain employs TRBV5-6 and TRBJ1-5; TRBD1 might be the D (5 bases). The CDR3 is 15 amino acids. Trimming pared 4 bases from V and 0 bases from J, leaving 11 bases between. Germline V gene sequence: CDR1 SGHDT, CDR2 YYEEEE. CDR3 nucleotide sequence: TGTGCCAGCAGCCCCCGGGGGAATAGCAATCAGCCCCAGCATTTT. This encodes CASSPRGNSNQPQHF.

The rearrangement uses TRBV7-9 and TRBJ1-1; maybe TRBD1 (6 bases). Germline CDR1 reads SEHNR; CDR2 reads FQNEAQ (reference sequence). V dropped 7 bases and J dropped 3 bases, with 15 bases sitting between them. The length of the CDR3 is 14 residues. The CDR3 DNA reads TGTGCCAGCAACCTCGGACAGACGTACACTGAAGCTTTCTTT. Its translation: CASNLGQTYTEAFF.

This clone was seen a single time. The genes are TRBV12-5 and TRBJ1-6, with 11 nucleotides matching TRBD1. The V and J ends lost 1 base and 7 bases, in that order; junction bases with no gene match: 9. In germline, CDR1 is LGHNT, CDR2 FRNRAP. This CDR3 contains 18 residues. CDR3 nucleotides: TGTGCTAGTGGTTTGGGTCAGGGACAGGGGGTAATGAATTCACCCCTCCACTTT. Translating gives CASGLGQGQGVMNSPLHF.

The chain uses TRBV6-2 or TRBV6-3 and TRBJ2-2; TRBD2 agrees at 14 bases. There are 21 residues in the CDR3. The J segment lost 7 bases and the V segment lost 3 bases, leaving 19 bases of the junction unmatched. CDR1 MNHEY and CDR2 SVGEGT come from the germline V gene. This CDR3 reads CASSYVLGQPGLAGDGGELFF. The CDR3 coding sequence is TGTGCCAGCAGTTATGTTCTCGGTCAACCGGGACTAGCGGGAGACGGCGGGGAGCTGTTTTTT.

This chain links TRBV14 with TRBJ2-1, with D possibly being TRBD2 (5 bases). This CDR3 comprises 18 residues. Germline CDR1 and CDR2: SGHDN and FVKESK. Trimming cost V 0 bases and J 0 bases, with 15 bases left between them. The CDR3 nucleotides read TGTGCCAGCAGCCAAGATCTCCCCCGGGGTTACTCCTACAATGAGCAGTTCTTC. The encoded protein is CASSQDLPRGYSYNEQFF.

V gene TRBV5-6 combines with J gene TRBJ1-2; perhaps TRBD1 as D (6 bases). V was pared by 2 bases and J by 4 bases, with 12 bases between. The CDR3 extends over 14 amino acids. Germline V gene sequence: CDR1 SGHDT, CDR2 YYEEEE. DNA for the CDR3: TGTGCCAGCAGCTTACCAGGGGTCCCCTATGGCTACACCTTC. Protein product: CASSLPGVPYGYTF.